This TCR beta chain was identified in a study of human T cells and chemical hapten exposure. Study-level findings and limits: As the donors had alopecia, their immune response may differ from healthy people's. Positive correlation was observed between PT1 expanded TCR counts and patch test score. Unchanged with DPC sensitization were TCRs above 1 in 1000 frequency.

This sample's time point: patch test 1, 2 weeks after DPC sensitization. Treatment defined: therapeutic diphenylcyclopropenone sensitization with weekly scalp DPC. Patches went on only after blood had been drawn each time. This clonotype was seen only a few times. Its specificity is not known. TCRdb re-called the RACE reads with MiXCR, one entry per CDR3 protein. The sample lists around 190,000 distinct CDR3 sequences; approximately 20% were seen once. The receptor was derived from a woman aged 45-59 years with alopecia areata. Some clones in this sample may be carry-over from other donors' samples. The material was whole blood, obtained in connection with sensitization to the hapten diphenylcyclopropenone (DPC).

DNA for the CDR3: TGTGCCAGCAGCTCCCCAGGGGTTCTTAACACTGAAGCTTTCTTT. It encodes CASSSPGVLNTEAFF. The gene calls are TRBV11-2 and TRBJ1-1; a weak D match, TRBD1 (6 bases). From germline, CDR1 is SGHAT and CDR2 FQNNGV. Trimming took off 4 bases at V and 2 bases at J, with 14 bases between the two ends. CDR3 length equals 15 residues.